The clone carrying this T cell receptor beta chain was seen once. What it binds is unknown. Germline V gene lookup returns CDR1 MNHNS and CDR2 SASEGT. The CDR3 has 14 amino acids. The trim removed 8 bases at V and 3 bases at J, leaving 9 bases unmatched. The sample comes from a study of shared clonotypes between healthy human individuals. About the study: Aged between 18 and 49, the donors were two women and a few men. A donor's plate count was three for CD4 naive and three for CD4 memory; CD8 naive had two and CD8 memory one. Overall study findings and caveats: Between a few donors, naive CD4 clonotypes were shared at a level of about 5%.

Evenly divided among several immunoSEQ plates was the genomic DNA of each subset. Sequenced by immunoSEQ multiplex PCR; TCRdb stores in-frame clones only, minus some. Seen here are 2 million to 2.5 million clones, 90% to 96% observed once, and the top ten hold roughly 0.13%. Source material: naive CD4+ T cells sorted from blood. Subset denoted: CD45RA+ positively selected. The sequence derives from a young man in good health. This chain uses TRBV6-1 with TRBJ2-5, with 7 bases fitting TRBD2. CDR3 nucleotides: TGTGCCAGCTCAAGAGGGAGGGCAGAAGAGACCCAGTACTTC. Its translation: CASSRGRAEETQYF.